A single sample is the source of the 27 T cell receptor beta chains below, sequenced in a study of cytomegalovirus exposure and HLA in healthy donors. PCR involved 60 Vbeta and 13 Jbeta primers. The data were produced by immunoSEQ multiplex PCR, yet TCRdb's version contains in-frame clones alone and is incomplete. This sample yields some 140,000 clones, of which about 81% are seen a single time; about 7.4% belongs to the top ten. Sequenced material: PBMCs. These receptors all come from a woman between 45 and 60 years old in good health and CMV-seropositive.

The chain links TRBV27 to TRBJ2-3; 11 bases are shared with TRBD2. The junction had 13 bases not matched to a gene; V was cut back by 7 bases and J by 4 bases. Germline CDR1 is MNHEY and CDR2 is SMNVEV (reference sequence). The CDR3 is 17 residues long. The CDR3 protein is CASILAGGPRGADTQYF. In nucleotides, the CDR3 is TGTGCCAGCATTCTAGCGGGAGGCCCGAGGGGCGCAGATACGCAGTATTTT.

Here the CDR3 reads CASSLGSGNEQYF. The CDR3 DNA is TGTGCCAGCAGCTTGGGGTCGGGGAACGAGCAGTACTTC. The V and J genes are TRBV5-4 and TRBJ2-5; a weak D match, TRBD2 (5 bases). The end of the DNA fits TRBJ2-7 better, so the J call may be wrong. Germline CDR1 reads SGHNT; CDR2 reads YYREEE (reference sequence). This CDR3 spans 13 amino acids.

This clone was observed once. The chain has TRBV9 and TRBJ2-1; D ambiguous. Germline CDR1 SGDLS, CDR2 YYNGEE. The CDR3 totals 15 residues. V shed 0 bases and J shed 4 bases, with 11 bases lying between them. Here the CDR3 reads CASSVDSGRYNEQFF. The CDR3 nucleotides read TGTGCCAGCAGCGTAGACAGTGGGCGATACAATGAGCAGTTCTTC.

The chain recombines TRBV7-2 with TRBJ1-5; D is unresolved. The length of the CDR3 is 13 residues. The V end lost 1 base, the J end lost 5 bases, and 6 bases lay between the germline ends. Germline-derived CDR1 and CDR2 are SGHTA and FQGNSA. This CDR3 is CASSLGRDQPQHF. CDR3 DNA sequence: TGTGCCAGCAGCTTAGGGCGGGATCAGCCCCAGCATTTT.

This clone turned up a few times. The chain uses TRBV13 and TRBJ1-1; D is unresolved. The germline V gene encodes CDR1 PRHDT and CDR2 FYEKMQ (reference sequence). The V gene lost 5 bases and the J gene lost 2 bases, with 6 bases spanning the gap. CDR3 length: 12 amino acids. CDR3 protein: CASSPLNTEAFF. As DNA, the CDR3 is TGTGCCAGCAGCCCCCTCAACACTGAAGCTTTCTTT.

This clone was observed a single time. In DNA form, the CDR3 reads TGTGCCAGCAGTTACAGGCCGATGAACACTGAAGCTTTCTTT. It encodes CASSYRPMNTEAFF. The chain uses TRBV27 and TRBJ1-1, with D possibly TRBD1 on 5 matching bases. This CDR3 comprises 14 residues. The V end lost 4 bases, the J end lost 0 bases, and 9 bases lay between the germline ends. In germline, CDR1 is MNHEY, CDR2 SMNVEV (reference sequence).

This clone showed up just a few times. The chain has TRBV5-1 and TRBJ2-2, with 7 bases aligning to TRBD1. The V and J ends lost 0 bases and 7 bases, in that order; junction bases with no gene match: 6. This CDR3 has 15 residues. Germline loops: CDR1 SGHRS, CDR2 YFSETQ. The CDR3: CASSLVIGGDGELFF. The CDR3 DNA reads as TGCGCCAGCAGCTTGGTGATAGGGGGCGACGGGGAGCTGTTTTTT.

The chain has TRBV7-8 and TRBJ2-7; TRBD1 agrees at 12 bases. The length of the CDR3 is 15 residues. CDR1 and CDR2 (germline): SGHVS, FQNEAQ. V lost 4 bases, J lost 9 bases, and 10 bases stayed unmatched. The CDR3 DNA is TGTGCCAGCAGCTCCCACCGGGACAGGGGGCCTCGGCAGTACTTC. Its translation is CASSSHRDRGPRQYF.

This sequence joins TRBV28 and TRBJ1-5, with TRBD1 identical over 8 bases. CDR3 length: 15 residues. Germline CDR1 MDHEN, CDR2 SYDVKM. Trimming took 2 bases from V and 7 from J; bases not matched to a gene: 7. CDR3 sequence reads: CASSLPAGGRQPQHF. In DNA, the CDR3 is TGTGCCAGCAGTTTACCGGCAGGGGGCAGGCAGCCCCAGCATTTT.

The rearrangement joins TRBV7-2 to TRBJ2-1, with D maybe TRBD2 (7 bases). The CDR3 totals 15 residues. Deletions cut 3 bases from V and 2 bases from J, with 11 bases between. CDR1 SGHTA and CDR2 FQGNSA come from the germline V gene. CDR3 protein: CASSFVGGPYNEQFF. CDR3 DNA sequence: TGTGCCAGCAGCTTCGTGGGGGGGCCCTACAATGAGCAGTTCTTC.

V and J are TRBV28 and TRBJ1-6; TRBD1 is a possible D gene (5 bases). This CDR3 has 14 residues. V dropped 1 base and J dropped 6 bases, with 7 bases sitting between them. CDR1 MDHEN and CDR2 SYDVKM come from the germline V gene. CDR3 DNA: TGTGCCAGCAGTTTATACAGGATTAATTCACCCCTCCACTTT. Protein sequence: CASSLYRINSPLHF.

CDR3 sequence: CASRTGTGNTGELFF. DNA of the CDR3: TGTGCCAGCAGAACCGGGACAGGGAACACCGGGGAGCTGTTTTTT. This chain joins TRBV6-1 and TRBJ2-2, with 8 bases lining up with TRBD1. J gave up 1 base and V 6 bases, and 4 bases lay outside the gene matches. The CDR3 contains 15 residues. The germline V gene encodes CDR1 MNHNS and CDR2 SASEGT.

To note about this clone: Other DNA sequences of this sample code for an identical CDR3. The genes are TRBV28 and TRBJ2-7, with 7 bases identical to TRBD2. The CDR3 runs to 15 residues. Germline CDR1 and CDR2: MDHEN and SYDVKM. V dropped 2 bases and J dropped 1; count of bases not matched to a gene: 5. The CDR3: CASSLAGELSYEQYF. In DNA form, the CDR3 reads TGTGCCAGCAGTTTAGCGGGGGAATTATCCTACGAGCAGTACTTC.

The chain combines TRBV29-1 with TRBJ2-2, with 10 bases aligning to TRBD2. With V trimmed by 5 bases and J by 4 bases, 4 bases remained unmatched. The CDR3 totals 14 residues. Per germline, CDR1 SQVTM and CDR2 ANQGSEA. The CDR3 loop reads CSVLAGAGTGELFF. For the CDR3, the DNA is TGCAGCGTTCTAGCGGGAGCGGGCACCGGGGAGCTGTTTTTT.

This chain links TRBV15 with TRBJ2-1, with 9 positions matching TRBD2. V shed 1 base, J shed 7 bases, and the junction held 14 bases outside the gene matches. The CDR3 has 18 amino acids. CDR1 and CDR2 (germline): LNHNV, YYDKDF (reference sequence). Here the CDR3 DNA reads TGTGCCACCAGCAGAGTTTGGGAAGCGGGGGGACCCTTGAATGAGCAGTTCTTC. It yields the protein CATSRVWEAGGPLNEQFF.

The V and J genes are TRBV5-8 and TRBJ2-3; TRBD2 agrees at 10 bases. This CDR3 has 18 residues. Trimming at V came to 0 bases and at J to 2 bases, leaving 9 bases not matched to a gene. Germline values: CDR1 SGHTS, CDR2 YDEGEE. The CDR3 nucleotides read TGTGCCAGCAGCTTGGGAAGGACTAGCGGAGGGGTCACAGATACGCAGTATTTT. It is translated as CASSLGRTSGGVTDTQYF.

The rearrangement links TRBV10-3 to TRBJ2-1; 10 nucleotides agree with TRBD2. CDR3 length equals 11 residues. Per the germline V gene, CDR1 is ENHRY and CDR2 is SYGVKD. With 9 bases clipped from V and 7 bases from J, the junction kept 0 bases outside the gene matches. CDR3 residues: CAIAGGNEQFF. The CDR3 DNA follows: TGTGCCATAGCGGGGGGGAATGAGCAGTTCTTC.

The chain links TRBV27 to TRBJ1-2; D not resolved. V lost 6 bases and J lost 5, with 19 bases in between. Germline CDR1 reads MNHEY; CDR2 reads SMNVEV (reference sequence). This CDR3 contains 15 residues. The CDR3 protein is CASSPRRVSIYGYTF. The CDR3 DNA reads as TGTGCCAGCAGCCCCCGGAGGGTGTCAATTTATGGCTACACCTTC.

The genes are TRBV2 and TRBJ2-2; TRBD2 agrees at 11 bases. V shed 2 bases and J 0 bases; nucleotides not matched to a gene: 5. This CDR3 region has 18 residues. Germline-derived CDR1 and CDR2 are SNHLY and FYNNEI. CDR3 amino acids: CASSELPSGGPNTGELFF. The CDR3 DNA reads TGTGCCAGCAGTGAACTGCCTAGCGGGGGGCCGAACACCGGGGAGCTGTTTTTT.

The V gene is TRBV7-9, the J gene TRBJ2-5, with 7 bases matching TRBD2. The CDR3 is 15 amino acids. The V gene's germline CDR1 is SEHNR and CDR2 FQNEAQ (reference sequence). V shed 2 bases, J shed 5 bases, and the junction held 8 bases outside the gene matches. The CDR3 reads CASSLMPAGWETQYF. CDR3 nucleotide sequence: TGTGCCAGCAGCTTAATGCCAGCGGGATGGGAGACCCAGTACTTC.

The chain joins TRBV27 to TRBJ1-5; 9 bases agree with TRBD1. V dropped 5 bases and J dropped 3; count of bases not matched to a gene: 5. This CDR3 is 15 amino acids long. In germline, CDR1 is MNHEY, CDR2 SMNVEV (reference sequence). The DNA of the CDR3 is TGTGCCAGCAGTAGGGGACAGGGATACAATCAGCCCCAGCATTTT. Translation: CASSRGQGYNQPQHF.

There are a few counts of this clone. The chain carries TRBV5-1 and TRBJ1-1; TRBD1 might be the D (6 bases). Germline V gene data show CDR1 as SGHRS and CDR2 as YFSETQ. This CDR3 region has 15 residues. Trimming took off 3 bases at V and 2 bases at J, with 14 bases between the two ends. CDR3 sequence: CASSWSAGANTEAFF. CDR3 DNA sequence: TGCGCCAGCAGCTGGTCGGCAGGGGCCAACACTGAAGCTTTCTTT.

The chain has TRBV2 and TRBJ1-4, with a weak D call TRBD1 (6 bases). The CDR3 totals 14 residues. The V and J ends lost 5 bases and 5 bases respectively, with 12 bases between them. Germline CDR1 reads SNHLY; CDR2 reads FYNNEI. CDR3 amino acids: CASSRQGMNEKLFF. DNA for the CDR3: TGTGCCAGCAGTCGTCAGGGGATGAATGAAAAACTGTTTTTT.

This chain's CDR3 is CASSEASGSLYEQYF. For the CDR3, the DNA is TGTGCCAGCAGTGAAGCGTCCGGGTCGCTCTACGAGCAGTACTTC. The chain joins TRBV2 to TRBJ2-7; D gene ambiguous. The CDR3 contains 15 residues. The germline V gene has CDR1 SNHLY and CDR2 FYNNEI. Between the trimmed V and J ends, which lost 0 bases and 3 bases, there was a span of 12 bases.

The rearrangement joins TRBV10-3 to TRBJ2-7, with 11 bases fitting TRBD2. V lost 1 base, J lost 0 bases, and 8 bases stayed unmatched. The CDR3 sequence is 18 residues long. Germline CDR1 and CDR2: ENHRY and SYGVKD. This CDR3 reads CAISEWLIAGGSSYEQYF. Here the CDR3 DNA reads TGTGCCATCAGTGAGTGGTTGATAGCGGGGGGGAGCTCCTACGAGCAGTACTTC.

This clone was recorded once. The V call is TRBV2, the J call TRBJ2-2, with TRBD2 matching 7 bases. The CDR3 length is 16 residues. Germline lookup yields CDR1 SNHLY and CDR2 FYNNEI. The ends lost 4 bases at V and 1 base at J; junction bases unmatched: 6. The CDR3 bases are TGTGCCAGCAGTGGAACTAGCGTCATGAACACCGGGGAGCTGTTTTTT. Translated: CASSGTSVMNTGELFF.

The chain couples TRBV7-3 to TRBJ2-5, with TRBD2 identical over 10 bases. The CDR3 is made up of 15 amino acids. The V gene end was trimmed by 5 bases and the J gene end by 0 bases; junction bases not matched to a gene: 3. Per germline, CDR1 SGHTA and CDR2 FQGTGA. CDR3 in DNA: TGTGCCAGCAGCCGAGGACTAGCGGACCAAGAGACCCAGTACTTC. It specifies CASSRGLADQETQYF.